This entry describes one T cell receptor beta chain. Its target is unknown. The sample comes from a study of beta chain features in type 1 diabetes. General study results and limits: VDJ junctions in type 1 diabetes patients carried more deletions and fewer insertions.

Of the isolated RNA, all was reverse transcribed, and so the sequenced material was expressed TCRB transcripts. The assay was immunoSEQ multiplex PCR, and TCRdb's table has in-frame clones only and misses some. The sample records about 900,000 clones, 17% being singletons. The CDR3 consists of 11 residues. Between the trimmed V and J ends, which lost 8 bases and 4 bases, there was a span of 8 bases. Germline values: CDR1 LNHDA, CDR2 SQIVND (reference sequence). V is TRBV19 and J is TRBJ1-1, with unresolved D. Sequencing was carried out using naive CD4+ T cells from blood. This clonotype was sampled from a young woman in good health. This CDR3 reads CASRSGTEAFF. The DNA of the CDR3 is TGTGCCAGTCGGAGTGGCACTGAAGCTTTCTTT.